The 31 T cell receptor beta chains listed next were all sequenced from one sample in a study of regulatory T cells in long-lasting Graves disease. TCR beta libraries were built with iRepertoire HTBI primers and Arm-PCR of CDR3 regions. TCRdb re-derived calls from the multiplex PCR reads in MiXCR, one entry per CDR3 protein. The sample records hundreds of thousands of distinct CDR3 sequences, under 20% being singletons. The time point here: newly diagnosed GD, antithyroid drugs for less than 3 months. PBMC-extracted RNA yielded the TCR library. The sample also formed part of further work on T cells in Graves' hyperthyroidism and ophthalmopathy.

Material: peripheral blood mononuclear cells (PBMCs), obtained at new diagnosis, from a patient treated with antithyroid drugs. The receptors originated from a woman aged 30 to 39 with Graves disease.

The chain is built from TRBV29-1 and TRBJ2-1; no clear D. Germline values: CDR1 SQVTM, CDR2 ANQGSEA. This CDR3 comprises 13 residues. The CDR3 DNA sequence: TGCACCTTGACGGTAAGCTCCTACAATGAGCAGTTCTTC. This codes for CTLTVSSYNEQFF.

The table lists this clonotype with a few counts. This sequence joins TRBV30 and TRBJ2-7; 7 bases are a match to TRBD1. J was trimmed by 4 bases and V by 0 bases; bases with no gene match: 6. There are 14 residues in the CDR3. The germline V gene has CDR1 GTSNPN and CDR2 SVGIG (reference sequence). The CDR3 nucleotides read TGTGCCTGGAGTGTGCAGAACAGGGGATACGAGCAGTACTTC. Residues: CAWSVQNRGYEQYF.

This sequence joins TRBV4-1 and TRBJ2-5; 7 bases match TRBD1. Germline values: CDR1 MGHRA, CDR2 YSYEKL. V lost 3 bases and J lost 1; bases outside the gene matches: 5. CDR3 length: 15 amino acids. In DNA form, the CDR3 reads TGCGCCAGCAGCCAGGGGGACAGAACCCAAGAGACCCAGTACTTC. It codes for CASSQGDRTQETQYF.

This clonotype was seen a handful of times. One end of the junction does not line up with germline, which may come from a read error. As DNA, the CDR3 is TGTGCCGGTAGAGGGGTGGGACAGTCAACCTACGAGCAGTACTTC. It encodes CAGRGVGQSTYEQYF. This sequence joins TRBV19 and TRBJ2-7; 7 bases align to TRBD1. CDR1 and CDR2 from the germline V gene are LNHDA and SQIVND (reference sequence). This CDR3 has 15 residues.

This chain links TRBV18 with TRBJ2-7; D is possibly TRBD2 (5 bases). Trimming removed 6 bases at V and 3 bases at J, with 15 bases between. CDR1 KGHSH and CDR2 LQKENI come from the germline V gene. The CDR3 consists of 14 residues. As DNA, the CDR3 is TGTGCCAGCTCCGAGGAGGAGGAACACTACGAGCAGTACTTC. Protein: CASSEEEEHYEQYF.

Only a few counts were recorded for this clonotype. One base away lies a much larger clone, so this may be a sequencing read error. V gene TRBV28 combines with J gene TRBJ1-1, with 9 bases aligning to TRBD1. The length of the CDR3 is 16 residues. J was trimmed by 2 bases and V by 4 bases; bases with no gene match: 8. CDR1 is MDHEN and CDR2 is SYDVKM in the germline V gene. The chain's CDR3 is CASSSTGGSGNTEAFF. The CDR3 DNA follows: TGTGCCAGCAGTTCGACAGGGGGTTCGGGAAACACTGAAGCTTTCTTT.

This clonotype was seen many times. CDR3 sequence (DNA): TGTGCCAGCAAGGGACAGGGCAACGTGGGCGAGCAGTTCTTC. Its translation: CASKGQGNVGEQFF. The chain links TRBV6-1 to TRBJ2-1; the match to TRBD1 covers 9 bases. CDR1 is MNHNS and CDR2 is SASEGT in the germline V gene. V shed 7 bases, J shed 10 bases, and the junction held 11 bases outside the gene matches. The CDR3 is 14 residues long.

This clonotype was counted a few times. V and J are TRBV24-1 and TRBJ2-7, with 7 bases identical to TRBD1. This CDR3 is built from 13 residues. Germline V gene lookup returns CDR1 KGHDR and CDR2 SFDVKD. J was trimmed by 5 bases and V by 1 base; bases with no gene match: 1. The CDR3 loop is CATSDFTGDEQYF. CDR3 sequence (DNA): TGTGCCACCAGTGATTTTACAGGGGACGAGCAGTACTTC.

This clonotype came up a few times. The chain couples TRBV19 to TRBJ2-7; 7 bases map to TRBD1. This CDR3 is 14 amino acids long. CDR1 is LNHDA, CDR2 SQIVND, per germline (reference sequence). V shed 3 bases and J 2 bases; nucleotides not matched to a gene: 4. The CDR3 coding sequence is TGTGCCAGTAGTATTCAAGGGGGCCCCTACGAGCAGTACTTC. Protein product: CASSIQGGPYEQYF.

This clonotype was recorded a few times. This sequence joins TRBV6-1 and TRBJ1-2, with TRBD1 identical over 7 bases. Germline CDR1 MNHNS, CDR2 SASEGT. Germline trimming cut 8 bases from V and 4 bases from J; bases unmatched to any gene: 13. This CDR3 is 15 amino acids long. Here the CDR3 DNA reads TGTGCCAGCGGGGGGGACAGCGCCATCCTCTATGGCTACACCTTC. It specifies CASGGDSAILYGYTF.

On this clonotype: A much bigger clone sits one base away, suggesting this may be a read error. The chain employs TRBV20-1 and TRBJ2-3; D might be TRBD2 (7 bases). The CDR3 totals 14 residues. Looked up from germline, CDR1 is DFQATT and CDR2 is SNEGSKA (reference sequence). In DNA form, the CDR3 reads TGCGGTATATCGGGGGGCGTAAGCGCAGATACGCAGTATTTT. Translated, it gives CGISGGVSADTQYF.

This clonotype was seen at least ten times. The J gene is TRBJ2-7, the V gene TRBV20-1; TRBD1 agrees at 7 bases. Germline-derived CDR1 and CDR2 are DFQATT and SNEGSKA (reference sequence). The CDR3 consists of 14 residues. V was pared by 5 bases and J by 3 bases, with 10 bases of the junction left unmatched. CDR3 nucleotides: TGCAGTGCTCAACCGGGGACAGTTGTCTACGAGCAGTACTTC. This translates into CSAQPGTVVYEQYF.

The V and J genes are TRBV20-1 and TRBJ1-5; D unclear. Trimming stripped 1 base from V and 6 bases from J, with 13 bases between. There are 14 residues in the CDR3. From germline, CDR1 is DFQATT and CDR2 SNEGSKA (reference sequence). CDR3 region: CSARVMVGAQPQHF. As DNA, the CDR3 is TGCAGTGCTAGAGTAATGGTCGGAGCTCAGCCCCAGCATTTT.

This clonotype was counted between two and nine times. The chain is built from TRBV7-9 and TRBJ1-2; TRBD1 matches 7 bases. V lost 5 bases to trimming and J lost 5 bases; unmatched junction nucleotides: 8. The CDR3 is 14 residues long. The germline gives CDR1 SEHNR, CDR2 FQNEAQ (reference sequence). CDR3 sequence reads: CASSPPGTVYGYTF. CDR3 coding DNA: TGTGCCAGCAGCCCACCGGGGACAGTGTATGGCTACACCTTC.

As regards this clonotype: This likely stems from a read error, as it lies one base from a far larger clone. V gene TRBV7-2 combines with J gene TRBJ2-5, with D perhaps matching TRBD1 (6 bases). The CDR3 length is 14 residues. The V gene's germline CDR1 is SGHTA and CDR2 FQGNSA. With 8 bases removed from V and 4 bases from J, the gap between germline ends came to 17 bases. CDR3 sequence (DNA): TGTGCCAGCTGTCGGACCTTGACAGGAGAGACCCAGTACTTC. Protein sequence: CASCRTLTGETQYF.

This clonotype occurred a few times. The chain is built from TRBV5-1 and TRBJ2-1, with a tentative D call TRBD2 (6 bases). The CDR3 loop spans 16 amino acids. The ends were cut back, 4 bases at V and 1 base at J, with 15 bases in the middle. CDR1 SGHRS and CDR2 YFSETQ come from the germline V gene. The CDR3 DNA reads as TGCGCCAGCAGCCTGAATTCTGCGGGATCCTACAATGAGCAGTTCTTC. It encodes CASSLNSAGSYNEQFF.

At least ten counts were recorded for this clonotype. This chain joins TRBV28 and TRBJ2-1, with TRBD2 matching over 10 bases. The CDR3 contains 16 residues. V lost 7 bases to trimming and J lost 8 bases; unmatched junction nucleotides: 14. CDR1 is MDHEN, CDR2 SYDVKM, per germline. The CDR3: CASIPHSAGGSDEQFF. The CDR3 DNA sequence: TGTGCCAGCATTCCCCACTCAGCGGGAGGGTCCGATGAGCAGTTCTTC.

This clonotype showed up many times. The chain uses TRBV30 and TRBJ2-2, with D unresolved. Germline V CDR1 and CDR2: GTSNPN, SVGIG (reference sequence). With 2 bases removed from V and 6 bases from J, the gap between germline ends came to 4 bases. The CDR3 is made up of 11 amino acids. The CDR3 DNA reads TGTGCCTGGAGTCGCGCCGGGGAGCTGTTTTTT. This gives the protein CAWSRAGELFF.

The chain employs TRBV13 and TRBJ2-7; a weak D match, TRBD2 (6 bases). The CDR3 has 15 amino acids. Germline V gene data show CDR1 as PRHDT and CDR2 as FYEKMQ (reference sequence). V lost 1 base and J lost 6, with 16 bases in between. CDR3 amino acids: CASSLVRGFGSEQYF. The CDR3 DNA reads TGTGCCAGCAGCTTAGTTCGGGGGTTTGGTAGCGAGCAGTACTTC.

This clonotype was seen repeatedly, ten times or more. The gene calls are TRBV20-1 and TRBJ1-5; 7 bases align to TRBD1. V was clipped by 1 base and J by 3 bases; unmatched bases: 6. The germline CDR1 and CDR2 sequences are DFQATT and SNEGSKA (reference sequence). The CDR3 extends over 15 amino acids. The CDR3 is CSARVQGQYNQPQHF. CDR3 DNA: TGCAGTGCTAGAGTACAGGGACAGTACAATCAGCCCCAGCATTTT.

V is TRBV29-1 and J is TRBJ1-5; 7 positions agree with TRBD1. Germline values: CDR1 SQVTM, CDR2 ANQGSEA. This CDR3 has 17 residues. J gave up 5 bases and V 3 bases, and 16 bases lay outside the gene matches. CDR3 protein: CSVDTGHSGGRDQPQHF. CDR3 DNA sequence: TGCAGCGTTGATACCGGCCACTCAGGGGGAAGGGATCAGCCCCAGCATTTT.

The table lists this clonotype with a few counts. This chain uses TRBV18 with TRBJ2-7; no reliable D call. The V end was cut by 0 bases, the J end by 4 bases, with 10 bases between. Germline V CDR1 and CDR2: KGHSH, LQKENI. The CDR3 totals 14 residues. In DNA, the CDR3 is TGTGCCAGCTCACCACCGGGAACCCGATACGAGCAGTACTTC. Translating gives CASSPPGTRYEQYF.

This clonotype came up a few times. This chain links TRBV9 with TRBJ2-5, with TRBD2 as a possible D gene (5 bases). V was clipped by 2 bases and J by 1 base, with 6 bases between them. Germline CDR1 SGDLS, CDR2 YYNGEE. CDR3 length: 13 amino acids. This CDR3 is CASSVSGQETQYF. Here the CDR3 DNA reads TGTGCCAGCAGCGTGAGCGGCCAAGAGACCCAGTACTTC. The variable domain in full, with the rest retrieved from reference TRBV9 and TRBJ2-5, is DSGVTQTPKHLITATGQRVTLRCSPRSGDLSVYWYQQSLDQGLQFLIQYYNGEERAKGNILERFSAQQFPDLHSELNLSSLELGDSALYFCASSVSGQETQYFGPGTRLLVL.

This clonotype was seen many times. The CDR3: CASSLDRGLREQYF. CDR3 coding DNA: TGTGCCAGCAGCTTGGACAGGGGTCTTCGTGAGCAGTACTTC. V and J are TRBV7-2 and TRBJ2-7, with 9 bases fitting TRBD1. Germline CDR1 reads SGHTA; CDR2 reads FQGNSA. V was clipped by 3 bases and J by 7 bases; unmatched bases: 7. CDR3 length: 14 residues.

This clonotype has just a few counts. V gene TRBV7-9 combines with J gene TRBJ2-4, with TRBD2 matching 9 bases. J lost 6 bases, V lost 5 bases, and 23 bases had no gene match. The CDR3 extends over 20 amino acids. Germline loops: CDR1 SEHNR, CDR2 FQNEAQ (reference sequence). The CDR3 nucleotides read TGTGCCAGCAGCCCTTTATCAGGGCGGGAGGGCCCAGGAGTGGGAAACATTCAGTACTTC. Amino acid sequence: CASSPLSGREGPGVGNIQYF.

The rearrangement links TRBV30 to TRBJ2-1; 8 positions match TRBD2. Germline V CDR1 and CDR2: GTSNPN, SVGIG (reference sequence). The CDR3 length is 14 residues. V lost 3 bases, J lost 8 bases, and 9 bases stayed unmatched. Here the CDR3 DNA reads TGTGCCTGGAGGATGGCGGGAGGTAGGGATGAGCAGTTCTTC. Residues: CAWRMAGGRDEQFF.

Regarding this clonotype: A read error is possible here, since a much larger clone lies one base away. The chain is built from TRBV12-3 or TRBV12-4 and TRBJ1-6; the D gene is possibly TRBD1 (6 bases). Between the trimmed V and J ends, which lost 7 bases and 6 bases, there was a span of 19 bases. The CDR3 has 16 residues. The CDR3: CASTPSEAGVNSPLHF. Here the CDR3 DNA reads TGTGCCAGCACCCCCTCGGAGGCAGGGGTTAATTCACCCCTCCACTTT.

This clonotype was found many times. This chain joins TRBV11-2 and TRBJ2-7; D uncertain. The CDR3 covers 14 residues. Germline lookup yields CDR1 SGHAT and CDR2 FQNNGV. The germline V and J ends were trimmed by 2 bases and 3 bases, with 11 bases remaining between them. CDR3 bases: TGTGCCAGCAGCTTATGGCGGATACTCTACGAGCAGTACTTC. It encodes CASSLWRILYEQYF.

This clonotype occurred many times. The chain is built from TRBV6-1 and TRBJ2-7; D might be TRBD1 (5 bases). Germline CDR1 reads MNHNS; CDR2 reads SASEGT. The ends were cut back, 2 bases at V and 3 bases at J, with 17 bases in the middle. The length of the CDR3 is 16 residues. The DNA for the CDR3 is TGTGCCAGCAGTGAACCCCGGGCAGGGATCAGCTACGAGCAGTACTTC. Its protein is CASSEPRAGISYEQYF.

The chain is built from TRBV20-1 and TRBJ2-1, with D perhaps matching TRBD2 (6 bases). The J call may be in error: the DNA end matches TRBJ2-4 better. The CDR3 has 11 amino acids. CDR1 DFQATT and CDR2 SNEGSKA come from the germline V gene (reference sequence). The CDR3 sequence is CSATSGDIQYF. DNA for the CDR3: TGCAGTGCTACATCGGGGGACATTCAGTACTTC.

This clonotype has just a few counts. For the CDR3, the DNA is TGTGCCAGCGGTAGGGACGGAAGAAATTCACCCCTCCACTTT. Translating gives CASGRDGRNSPLHF. The chain employs TRBV6-2 or TRBV6-3 and TRBJ1-6; TRBD1 is a possible D gene (5 bases). Trimming shortened V by 8 bases and J by 7 bases, and 15 bases separated the two germline ends. CDR1 and CDR2 (germline): MNHEY, SVGEGT. This CDR3 contains 14 residues.